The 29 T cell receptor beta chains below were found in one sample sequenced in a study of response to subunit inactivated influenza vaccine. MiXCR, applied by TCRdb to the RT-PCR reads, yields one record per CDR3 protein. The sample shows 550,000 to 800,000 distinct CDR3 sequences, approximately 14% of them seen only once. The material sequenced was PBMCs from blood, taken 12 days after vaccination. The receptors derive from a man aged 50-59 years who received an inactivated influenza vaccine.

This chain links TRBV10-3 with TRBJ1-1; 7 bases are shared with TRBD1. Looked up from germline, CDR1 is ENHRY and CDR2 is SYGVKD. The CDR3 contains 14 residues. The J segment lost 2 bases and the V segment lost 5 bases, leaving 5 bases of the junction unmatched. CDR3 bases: TGTGCCATCAGTCGGGACAGTTCTAACACTGAAGCTTTCTTT. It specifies CAISRDSSNTEAFF.

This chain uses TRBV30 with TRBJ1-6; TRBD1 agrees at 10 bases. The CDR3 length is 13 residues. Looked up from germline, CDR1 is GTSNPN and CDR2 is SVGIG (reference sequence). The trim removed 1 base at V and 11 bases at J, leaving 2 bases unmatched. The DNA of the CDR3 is TGTGCCTGGAGTGGGACAGGGGGAACACCCCTCCACTTT. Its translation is CAWSGTGGTPLHF.

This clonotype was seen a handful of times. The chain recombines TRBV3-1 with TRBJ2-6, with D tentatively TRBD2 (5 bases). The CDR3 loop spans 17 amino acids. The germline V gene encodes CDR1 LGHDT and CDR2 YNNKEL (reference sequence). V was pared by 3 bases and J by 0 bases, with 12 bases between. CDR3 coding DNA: TGTGCCAGCAGCCATGGGGTAGGGAGCTCTGGGGCCAACGTCCTGACTTTC. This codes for CASSHGVGSSGANVLTF.

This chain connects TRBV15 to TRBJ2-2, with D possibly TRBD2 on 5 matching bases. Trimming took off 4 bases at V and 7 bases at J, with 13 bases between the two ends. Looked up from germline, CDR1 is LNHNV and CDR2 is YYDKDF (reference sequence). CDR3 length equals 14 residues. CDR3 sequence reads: CATSTQSAGGELFF. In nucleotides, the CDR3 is TGTGCCACCAGCACCCAGTCTGCGGGCGGGGAGCTGTTTTTT.

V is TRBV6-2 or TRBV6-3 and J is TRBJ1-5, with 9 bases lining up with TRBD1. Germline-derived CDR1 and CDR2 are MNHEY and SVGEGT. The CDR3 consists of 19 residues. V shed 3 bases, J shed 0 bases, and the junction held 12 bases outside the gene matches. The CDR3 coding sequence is TGTGCCAGCAGTTATACGCGGGACAGGGCCCTATATAGCAATCAGCCCCAGCATTTT. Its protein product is CASSYTRDRALYSNQPQHF.

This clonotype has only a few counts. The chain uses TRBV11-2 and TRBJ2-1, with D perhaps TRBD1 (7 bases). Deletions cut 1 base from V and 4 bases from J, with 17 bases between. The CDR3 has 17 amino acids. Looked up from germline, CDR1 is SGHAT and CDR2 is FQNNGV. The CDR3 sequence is CASSLGRGQGTYNEQFF. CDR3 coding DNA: TGTGCCAGCAGCTTAGGGAGGGGGCAAGGGACTTACAATGAGCAGTTCTTC.

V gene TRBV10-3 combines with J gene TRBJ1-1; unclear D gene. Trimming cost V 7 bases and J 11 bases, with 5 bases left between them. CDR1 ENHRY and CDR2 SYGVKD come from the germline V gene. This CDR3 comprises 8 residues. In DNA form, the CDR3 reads TGTGCCATCACAAAGGCTTTCTTT. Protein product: CAITKAFF.

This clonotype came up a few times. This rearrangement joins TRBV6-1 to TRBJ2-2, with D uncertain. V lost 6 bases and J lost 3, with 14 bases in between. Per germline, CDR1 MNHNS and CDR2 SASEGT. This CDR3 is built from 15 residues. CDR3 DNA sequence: TGTGCCAGCAGAGAATACTCAAGCTACACCGGGGAGCTGTTTTTT. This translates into CASREYSSYTGELFF.

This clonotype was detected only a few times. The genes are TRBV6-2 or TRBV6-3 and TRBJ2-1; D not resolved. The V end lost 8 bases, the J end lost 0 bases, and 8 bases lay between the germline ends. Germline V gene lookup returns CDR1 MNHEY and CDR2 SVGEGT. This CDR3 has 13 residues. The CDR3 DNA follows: TGTGCCAGCCGACAATTCTCCTACAATGAGCAGTTCTTC. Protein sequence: CASRQFSYNEQFF.

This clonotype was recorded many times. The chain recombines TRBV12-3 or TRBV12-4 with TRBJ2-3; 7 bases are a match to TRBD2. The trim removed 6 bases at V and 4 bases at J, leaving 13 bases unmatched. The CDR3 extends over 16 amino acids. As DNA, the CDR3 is TGTGCCAGCAGCCGAGGACTAGGCCTTGGGGCAGATACGCAGTATTTT. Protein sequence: CASSRGLGLGADTQYF.

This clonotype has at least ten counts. CDR3 bases: TGTGCCAGCAGTTCCCTTCGAACTGGACAGGGAAGGGGCGAGCAGTACTTC. It is translated as CASSSLRTGQGRGEQYF. V is TRBV28 and J is TRBJ2-7, with 8 bases identical to TRBD1. With V trimmed by 4 bases and J by 6 bases, 17 bases remained unmatched. Per the germline V gene, CDR1 is MDHEN and CDR2 is SYDVKM. This CDR3 has 17 amino acids.

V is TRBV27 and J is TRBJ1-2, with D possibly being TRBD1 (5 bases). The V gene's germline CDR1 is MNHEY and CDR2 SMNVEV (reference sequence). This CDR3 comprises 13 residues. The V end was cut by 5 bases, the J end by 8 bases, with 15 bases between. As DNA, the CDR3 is TGTGCCAGCAGTCCTTTAGGGGAGGCCGGCTACACCTTC. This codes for CASSPLGEAGYTF.

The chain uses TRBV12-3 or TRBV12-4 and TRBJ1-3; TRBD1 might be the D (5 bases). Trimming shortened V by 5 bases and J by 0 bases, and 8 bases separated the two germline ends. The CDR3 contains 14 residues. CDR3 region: CASSPQVSGNTIYF. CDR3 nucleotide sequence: TGTGCCAGCAGTCCACAGGTCTCTGGAAACACCATATATTTT.

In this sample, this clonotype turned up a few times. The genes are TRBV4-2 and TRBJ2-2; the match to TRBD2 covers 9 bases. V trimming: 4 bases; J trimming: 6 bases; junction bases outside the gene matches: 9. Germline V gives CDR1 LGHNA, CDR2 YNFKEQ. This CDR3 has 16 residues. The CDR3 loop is CASSPRLAGGPGELFF. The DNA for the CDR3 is TGTGCCAGCAGCCCAAGACTGGCGGGAGGGCCCGGGGAGCTGTTTTTT.

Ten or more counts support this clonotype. The CDR3 reads CASSQVKGLANIQYF. CDR3 DNA: TGTGCCAGCAGCCAAGTTAAGGGACTAGCGAACATTCAGTACTTC. The genes are TRBV4-2 and TRBJ2-4; 10 nucleotides agree with TRBD2. V trimming: 1 base; J trimming: 7 bases; junction bases outside the gene matches: 4. This CDR3 spans 15 amino acids. Germline CDR1 is LGHNA and CDR2 is YNFKEQ.

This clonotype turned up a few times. The CDR3 nucleotides are TGCAGTGCCCCCCGGACAGGGCTATACGAGCAGTACTTC. Its protein is CSAPRTGLYEQYF. This chain joins TRBV20-1 and TRBJ2-7; 8 bases agree with TRBD1. Germline V lookup: CDR1 DFQATT, CDR2 SNEGSKA (reference sequence). Trimming removed 6 bases from V and 4 bases from J; junction bases left unmatched: 8. This CDR3 has 13 residues.

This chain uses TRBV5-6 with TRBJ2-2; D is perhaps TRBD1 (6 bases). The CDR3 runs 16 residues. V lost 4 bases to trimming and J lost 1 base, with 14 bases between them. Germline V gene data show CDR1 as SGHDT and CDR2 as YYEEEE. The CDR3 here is CASSPPGHKNTGELFF. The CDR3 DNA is TGTGCCAGCAGCCCGCCGGGACACAAGAACACCGGGGAGCTGTTTTTT. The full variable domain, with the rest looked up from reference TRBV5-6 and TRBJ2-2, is DAGVTQSPTHLIKTRGQQVTLRCSPKSGHDTVSWYQQALGQGPQFIFQYYEEEERQRGNFPDRFSGHQFPNYSSELNVNALLLGDSALYLCASSPPGHKNTGELFFGEGSRLTVL.

In DNA, the CDR3 is TGTGCCAGCAGCGAAGACGGACGGCCCTACAATGAGCAGTTCTTC. This codes for CASSEDGRPYNEQFF. V usage is TRBV9 and J usage is TRBJ2-1; no clear D gene. V lost 3 bases and J 2 bases, leaving 12 bases between the germline ends. The CDR3 has 15 residues. Germline CDR1 SGDLS, CDR2 YYNGEE.

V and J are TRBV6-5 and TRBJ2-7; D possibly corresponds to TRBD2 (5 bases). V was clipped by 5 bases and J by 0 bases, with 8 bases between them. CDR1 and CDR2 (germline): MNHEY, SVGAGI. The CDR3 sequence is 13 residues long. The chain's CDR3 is CASSHGNSYEQYF. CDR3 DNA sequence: TGTGCCAGCAGTCACGGGAACTCCTACGAGCAGTACTTC.

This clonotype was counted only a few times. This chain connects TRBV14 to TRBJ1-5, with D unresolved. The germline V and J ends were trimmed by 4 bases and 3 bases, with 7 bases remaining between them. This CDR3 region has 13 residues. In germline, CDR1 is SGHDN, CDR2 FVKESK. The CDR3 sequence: CASSRTANQPQHF. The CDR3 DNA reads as TGTGCCAGCAGCCGGACCGCCAATCAGCCCCAGCATTTT.

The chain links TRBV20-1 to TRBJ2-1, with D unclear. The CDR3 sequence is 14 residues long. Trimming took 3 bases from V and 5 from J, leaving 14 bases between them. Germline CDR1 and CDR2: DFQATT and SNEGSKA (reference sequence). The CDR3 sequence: CSASDRGLHNEQFF. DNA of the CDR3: TGCAGTGCTAGTGACCGTGGTTTGCACAATGAGCAGTTCTTC.

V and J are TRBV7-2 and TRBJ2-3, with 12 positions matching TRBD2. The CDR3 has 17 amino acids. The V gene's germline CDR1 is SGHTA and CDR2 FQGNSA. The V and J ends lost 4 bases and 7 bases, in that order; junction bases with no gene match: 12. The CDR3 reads CASSYPLAGGSIHTQYF. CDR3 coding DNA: TGTGCCAGCAGCTACCCACTAGCGGGAGGTAGCATCCATACGCAGTATTTT.

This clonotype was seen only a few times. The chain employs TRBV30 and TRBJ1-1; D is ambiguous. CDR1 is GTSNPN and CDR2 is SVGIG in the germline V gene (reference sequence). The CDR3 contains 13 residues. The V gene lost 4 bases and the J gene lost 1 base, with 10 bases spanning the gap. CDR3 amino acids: CAWTQVKNTEAFF. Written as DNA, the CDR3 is TGTGCCTGGACCCAGGTTAAGAACACTGAAGCTTTCTTT.

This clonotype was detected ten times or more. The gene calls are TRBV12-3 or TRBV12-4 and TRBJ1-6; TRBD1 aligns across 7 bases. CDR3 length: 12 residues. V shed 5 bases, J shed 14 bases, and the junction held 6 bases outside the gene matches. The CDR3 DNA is TGTGCCAGCAGTAGAGCGGGACAGACCCTCCACTTT. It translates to CASSRAGQTLHF.

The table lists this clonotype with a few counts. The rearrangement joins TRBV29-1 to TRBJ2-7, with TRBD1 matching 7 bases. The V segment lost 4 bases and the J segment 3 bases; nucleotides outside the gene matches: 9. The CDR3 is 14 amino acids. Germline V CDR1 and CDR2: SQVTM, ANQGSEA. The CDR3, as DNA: TGCAGCGTTGCGAGGCTGCAGGGGGTCTACGAGCAGTACTTC. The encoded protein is CSVARLQGVYEQYF.

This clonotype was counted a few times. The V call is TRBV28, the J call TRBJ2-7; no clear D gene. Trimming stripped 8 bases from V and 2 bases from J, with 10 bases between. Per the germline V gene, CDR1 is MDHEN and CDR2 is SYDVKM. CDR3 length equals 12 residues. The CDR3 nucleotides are TGTGCCAGCTACAGTTGGGCCTACGAGCAGTACTTC. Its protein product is CASYSWAYEQYF.

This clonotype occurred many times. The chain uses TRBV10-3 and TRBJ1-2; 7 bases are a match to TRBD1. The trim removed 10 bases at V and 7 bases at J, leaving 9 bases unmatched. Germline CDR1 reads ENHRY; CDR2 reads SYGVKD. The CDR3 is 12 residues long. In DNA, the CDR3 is TGTGCCACCACGGAGGGGGCAAGTGGCTACACCTTC. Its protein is CATTEGASGYTF.

Here the CDR3 DNA reads TGCAGTGCGGAACAGGGTAGCAATCAGCCCCAGCATTTT. It specifies CSAEQGSNQPQHF. The genes are TRBV20-1 and TRBJ1-5; possibly TRBD1 for D (6 bases). This CDR3 contains 13 residues. Germline CDR1 is DFQATT and CDR2 is SNEGSKA (reference sequence). Trimming took 6 bases from V and 0 from J, leaving 9 bases between them.

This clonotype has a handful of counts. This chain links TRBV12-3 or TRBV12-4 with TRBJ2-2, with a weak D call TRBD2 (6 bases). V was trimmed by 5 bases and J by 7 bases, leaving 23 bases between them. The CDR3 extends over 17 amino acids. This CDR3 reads CASSPPGGRLRDGELFF. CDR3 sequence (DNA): TGTGCCAGCAGTCCACCCGGGGGACGGCTTAGGGACGGGGAGCTGTTTTTT.